Listed here is a single TCR beta chain. Its cognate antigen has yet to be identified. Within one base of it there is no much larger clone, and no base qualities were kept. The receptor library was made with the immunoSEQ multiplex PCR assay. The multiplex PCR relied on a mix of 60 forward primers for TCR Vbeta segments and 13 reverse primers for TCR Jbeta segments. A multiplex PCR assay on genomic DNA amplified the CDR3 region of rearranged TCR beta genes. On the Illumina HiSeq System, the amplified TCR beta libraries were sequenced as 87-base-pair reads. Per the original workflow: A later analysis tallied around 87 million unique TCR beta chains across the 600 to 700 repertoires, and 10 million to 11 million of those chains were shared by two or more donors. Raw reads were error-corrected and collapsed into unique sequences with a nearest-neighbor algorithm that merged closely related sequences to remove PCR and sequencing errors. V, D and J gene segments were assigned by aligning CDR3 sequences to IMGT reference sequences. For a sequence to be retained, at least a six-nucleotide match to both a V gene segment and a J gene segment was required. Rearrangements were classified as productive when the CDR3 lacked stop codons and remained in frame with V and J, and all other rearrangements were classified as non-productive. Following IMGT convention, CDR3 was defined as the stretch from the second conserved V-encoded cysteine up to the conserved J-encoded phenylalanine. In an earlier analysis of around 600 of the donors, sequences lacking an unambiguous match to a single V gene segment were excluded. In an earlier analysis of approximately 590 of the donors, V segments were called functional above 56.7% productive rearrangements and were called segregating when the between-donor standard deviation exceeded 5%. A statistical classification framework was developed to diagnose cytomegalovirus status using the catalog of TCR beta chain sequences. V and J gene assignment, in a later analysis, came from comparing TCR nucleotide sequences with IMGT/GENE-DB human TR gene sequences. A later analysis assigned CDR3 sequences and most-parsimonious VDJ recombination scenarios with the TCRdist pipeline. In a later analysis, every TCR beta chain was defined by the combination of its CDR3 amino acid sequence and its V-gene family, and reads without a unique V-gene family were dropped. To address suspected cross-contamination and a sequencing artifact, a later analysis removed a few hundred highly shared, low-generation-probability nucleotide sequences. For each public chain, a later analysis derived a clonal expansion index from normalized ranks of inferred template counts within each repertoire. In a later analysis, generation probabilities were computed using a VDJ recombination model fitted to out-of-frame rearrangements, and the results were checked against IGoR. In a later analysis, hypergeometric tests were used to score TCR-TCR, TCR-HLA and TCR-CMV co-occurrence, with a repertoire-size bias correction applied to TCR pairs. False discovery rates were estimated in a later analysis by permuting HLA or CMV assignments 20 times. A later analysis grouped co-occurring TCRs with DBSCAN, adding TCRdist sequence similarity when clustering within HLA-allele-positive subsets. Repertoires with fewer than 30,000 or more than 120,000 public chains were left out of co-occurrence clustering, as were a handful of repertoires with anomalous nucleotide sharing. The clones in this table, taken by TCRdb from immuneACCESS, are in-frame only. Not every clone is retained; where verified, under half of the shortfall comes from an unresolved V gene, and the cause of the rest is unknown. V, J and clone size were drawn from that table, and D and trimming were deduced from the DNA. This sample comprises around 100,000 clones, under 85% of them detected only once. The ten largest clones take up around 4.9% of the sample.

The germline V gene gives CDR1 as SGHRS and CDR2 as YFSETQ. Here V drops 3 bases and J drops 4 bases, and the junction holds 6 bases not matched to any gene. CDR3 length: 15 amino acids, cysteine to phenylalanine. Of the read, only the CDR3 DNA is kept; its 45 bases are in frame from base 1. The data belong to a study of cytomegalovirus exposure and HLA in healthy donors (dated by TCRdb to 2016 to 2017). Notes on the research overall: An earlier analysis of several hundred of the donors reported roughly 300 Gb of sequence data and some 100 million unique TCR beta sequences from 190 million or so T cells. The number of typed donors differed by locus: about 620-630 for A, B, C, DRB1 and DQB1; 522 for DQA1; roughly 600 for DPA1; and about 450 for DPB1. Class I and class II HLA loci were covered by the typing at four-digit resolution. Roughly 290 gigabases of sequencing data and around 85 million unique TCR sequences made up an early release that covered approximately 620 HLA-typed donors. The study aimed to test whether signatures of past pathogen exposure could be identified by cataloging public T cell receptors. Rather than using new phenotypic data, the later analysis identified candidate immune exposures from TCR beta sequences and from how often those sequences occurred across donors. A later genetic analysis took genome-wide SNP genotypes for about three fifths of the roughly 670 donors and used that subset as a discovery cohort. High-throughput TCR immunosequencing, statistical association of individual TCRs with disease status, and machine learning were combined to predict cytomegalovirus infection status. An earlier analysis of roughly 600 of the donors used high-throughput TCR beta sequencing to judge whether each TCR beta V gene segment behaved as functional or pseudogenic. Among some 400 genotyped donors of the cohort, an average of about 220,000 unique TCR beta nucleotide sequences was sequenced per donor, of which about 18% were non-productive. All discovery cohort repertoires had been generated using a single sequencing platform. Four to six DR-DQ haplotypes were handled as single units for association and clustering, since linkage in the cohort was strong. Donor age, sex, ethnicity and CMV serostatus were compiled alongside the repertoire data. The study profiled the T cell repertoires of about 640 subjects by immunosequencing and related them to cytomegalovirus serostatus. Of the roughly 400 genotyped donors, less than 90% were placed in the genetic ancestry cluster associated with self-reported Caucasian donors. Along with the roughly 700-subject first cohort, a separate validation cohort of more than 90 different subjects was used. To study patterns of TCR occurrence, a later analysis re-analyzed previously published TCR beta repertoires from around 660 donors and added high-resolution HLA genotyping. General conclusions and limits of the study: A few of the identified cytomegalovirus-associated TCR beta chains were confirmed in vitro to be specific for cytomegalovirus antigens. In a later analysis, some 18,000 TCR beta sequences were associated with specific HLA alleles at a false discovery rate of 0.05. According to the authors, the approach could potentially be generalized to other disease states and immunological phenotypes. A later analysis found that most CMV-associated TCR beta chains appeared HLA-restricted, with HLA associations seemingly driven largely by CMV exposure. A later analysis found that TCR association rates varied across HLA loci, with DRB1 alleles showing the most associated TCRs and HLA-C alleles the fewest. The 87-base-pair reads could not distinguish some IMGT-functional V segments, including TRBV6-2 and TRBV6-3, so those segments were excluded. HLA typing was unavailable for some donors at each locus, so association tests used only the typed subset. When HLA alleles, especially DR and DQ, strongly co-occurred, attributing TCR associations to individual alleles was difficult. The classifier was reported to diagnose cytomegalovirus status with high specificity and sensitivity in both the original cohort and the validation cohort. The earlier analysis of 450 to 700 of the donors excluded roughly 16 rarely observed V segments, including chromosome 9 orphons, because counts were too low. In a later analysis, HLA-associated TCR beta chains were found to be more clonally expanded and to have lower generation probabilities than equally common non-associated chains. A total of fewer than 200 TCR beta chains were listed by the study as associated with cytomegalovirus. A group of highly shared sequence variants was considered likely to be a technical artifact of the sequencing pipeline. In this cohort, only TCR beta chains were sequenced, and detectable features were limited by the absence of alpha or paired-chain data. Correlated functional status among segregating V segments might reflect linkage disequilibrium, but an unknown experimental factor could not be ruled out. The presence/absence analyses assumed that sequencing depth was roughly uniform across donors, and that assumption may not be true. In a later genetic analysis, a missense DCLRE1C variant was associated with V-gene and J-gene trimming of TCR beta chains, and the association was replicated in an independent cohort. Across donors, most TCR sequences were observed very rarely, whereas some public TCRs were present in many individuals. An earlier analysis of approximately 500 of the donors showed that most TCR beta V segments appeared in productive rearrangements either about 90% or about 30% of the time, which broadly matched IMGT annotations. In a later analysis, several top co-occurrence clusters were reported to appear linked to parvovirus B19, influenza, CMV and Epstein-Barr virus. A further reported finding was that TCR beta sequences accurately predicted the HLA-A and HLA-B alleles for most subjects in the first cohort. In a later genetic analysis, fewer N-insertions in productive TCRs were reported among donors in an Asian-associated ancestry cluster than the roughly 640-donor mean. Immune exposure information for the cohort was limited to CMV serostatus.

The cohort consisted of 666 healthy bone marrow donors. Cohort members were all nominally healthy when sampled, although unrecorded immune exposures were likely present. The donor tested CMV seropositive and was one of the 289 seropositive cohort members. Each donor provided a peripheral blood sample, and peripheral blood mononuclear cells were used for TCR beta sequencing. The Qiagen DNeasy Blood Extraction Kit was used to extract genomic DNA from the blood cell samples. This receptor was obtained from a man between 25 and 39 years old in good health and CMV-seropositive. The sequence links TRBV5-1 to TRBJ1-2, and 10 junction bases match TRBD1. The sequencing sample was made of PBMCs. The CDR3 loop reads CASSSTGGQRYGYTF. The sequence in DNA is TGCGCCAGCAGCTCGACAGGGGGCCAGCGCTATGGCTACACCTTC.